These 18 T cell receptor beta chains originate from one sample sequenced in a study of CD8 T cells in ankylosing spondylitis. Each CDR3 protein is one row after TCRdb ran MiXCR on the 5' RACE reads. The sample includes 200,000 to 250,000 distinct CDR3 sequences, around 11% of them seen just once. The sequencing sample was made of blood, either unsorted or a sorted T cell fraction (not recorded which). These receptors were collected from a male donor with ankylosing spondylitis or in good health (not recorded which).

The V gene is TRBV29-1, the J gene TRBJ2-1, with a possible D match to TRBD2 (6 bases). The CDR3 totals 15 residues. Trimming stripped 6 bases from V and 6 bases from J, with 21 bases between. Germline V lookup: CDR1 SQVTM, CDR2 ANQGSEA. The DNA of the CDR3 is TGCAGCGTCCTGATGGCGGGACCCCTCGTCAATGAGCAGTTCTTC. It codes for CSVLMAGPLVNEQFF.

This clonotype came up many times. The rearrangement uses TRBV20-1 and TRBJ2-7, with 10 bases aligning to TRBD1. V was clipped by 4 bases and J by 2 bases; unmatched bases: 2. CDR1 and CDR2 (germline): DFQATT, SNEGSKA (reference sequence). The CDR3 spans 13 residues. CDR3 DNA sequence: TGCAGTGCTAACGACAGGGGGCCCTACGAGCAGTACTTC. This translates into CSANDRGPYEQYF.

This clonotype has at least ten counts. The chain joins TRBV7-8 to TRBJ2-1; 9 nucleotides match TRBD2. Trimming at V came to 5 bases and at J to 1 base, leaving 6 bases not matched to a gene. This CDR3 region has 16 residues. Looked up from germline, CDR1 is SGHVS and CDR2 is FQNEAQ. Here the CDR3 reads CASSRGLAPSYNEQFF. The DNA of the CDR3 is TGTGCCAGCAGCCGGGGACTAGCCCCTTCCTACAATGAGCAGTTCTTC.

The sample holds many counts of this clonotype. V usage is TRBV12-3 or TRBV12-4 and J usage is TRBJ2-1; D possibly matches TRBD1 or TRBD2 (5 bases each). The CDR3 is 13 residues long. Trimming shortened V by 3 bases and J by 9 bases, and 12 bases separated the two germline ends. CDR3 in amino acids: CASSLGETGEQFF. The CDR3 DNA reads TGTGCCAGCAGTTTGGGAGAAACAGGTGAGCAGTTCTTC.

This clonotype was seen repeatedly, ten times or more. V and J are TRBV20-1 and TRBJ2-7; 7 bases fit TRBD1. With 1 base clipped from V and 5 bases from J, the junction kept 5 bases outside the gene matches. The CDR3 spans 13 residues. From germline, CDR1 is DFQATT and CDR2 SNEGSKA (reference sequence). The CDR3: CSARGDSDHEQYF. The CDR3 nucleotides read TGCAGTGCTAGAGGGGACAGTGACCACGAGCAGTACTTC.

This clonotype was observed at least ten times. The chain has TRBV9 and TRBJ1-3; D is unresolved. Trimming took off 5 bases at V and 0 bases at J, with 6 bases between the two ends. From germline, CDR1 is SGDLS and CDR2 YYNGEE. CDR3 length equals 13 residues. The CDR3 sequence is CASSRSSGNTIYF. CDR3 bases: TGTGCCAGCAGTCGGAGCTCTGGAAACACCATATATTTT.

This clonotype was picked up a small number of times. J is TRBJ2-2 and V is TRBV9; D perhaps matches TRBD1 (5 bases). Germline CDR1 is SGDLS and CDR2 is YYNGEE. The CDR3 has 14 residues. V was clipped by 5 bases and J by 3 bases, with 11 bases between them. In DNA form, the CDR3 reads TGTGCCAGCAGGGCAGGGTTTTACACCGGGGAGCTGTTTTTT. As protein: CASRAGFYTGELFF.

This clonotype has ten or more counts. The chain joins TRBV5-1 to TRBJ2-1; tentatively, D is TRBD1 or TRBD2 (5 bases each). CDR1 is SGHRS and CDR2 is YFSETQ in the germline V gene. Trimming took 5 bases from V and 8 from J, leaving 14 bases between them. This CDR3 has 13 amino acids. Written as DNA, the CDR3 is TGCGCCAGCAGTGGGGACCAATGGTATGAGCAGTTCTTC. This gives the protein CASSGDQWYEQFF. Full variable domain (remainder filled in from reference TRBV5-1 and TRBJ2-1): KAGVTQTPRYLIKTRGQQVTLSCSPISGHRSVSWYQQTPGQGLQFLFEYFSETQRNKGNFPGRFSGRQFSNSRSEMNVSTLELGDSALYLCASSGDQWYEQFFGPGTRLTVL.

This clonotype was seen more than once but under ten times. V usage is TRBV9 and J usage is TRBJ2-1; D not certain. Between the trimmed V and J ends, which lost 4 bases and 6 bases, there was a span of 20 bases. The germline V gene encodes CDR1 SGDLS and CDR2 YYNGEE. The CDR3 spans 16 residues. The CDR3 here is CASSPWTRSGANEQFF. CDR3 DNA: TGTGCCAGCAGCCCCTGGACGAGGTCCGGCGCCAATGAGCAGTTCTTC.

This clonotype was seen a handful of times. This chain's CDR3 is CASSLGLSNQPQHF. In DNA form, the CDR3 reads TGTGCCAGCAGTTTGGGTCTTAGCAATCAGCCCCAGCATTTT. The gene calls are TRBV28 and TRBJ1-5, with D unresolved. CDR1 is MDHEN and CDR2 is SYDVKM in the germline V gene. Trimming removed 3 bases at V and 0 bases at J, with 6 bases between. The CDR3 runs 14 residues.

This clonotype came up many times. In DNA form, the CDR3 reads TGCGCCAGCAGCTCGCGCAGTCAGAGGGCAAAACAGCCCCAGCATTTT. This codes for CASSSRSQRAKQPQHF. The genes are TRBV5-1 and TRBJ1-5; D uncertain. The germline gives CDR1 SGHRS, CDR2 YFSETQ. V was clipped by 3 bases and J by 7 bases, with 20 bases between them. CDR3 length: 16 amino acids.

This clonotype was counted at least ten times. This chain uses TRBV5-5 with TRBJ2-5; TRBD1 might be the D (6 bases). The CDR3 covers 14 residues. The germline V and J ends were trimmed by 4 bases and 7 bases, with 17 bases remaining between them. The germline V gene encodes CDR1 SGHKS and CDR2 YYEKEE (reference sequence). The CDR3 region is CASSRRTVLGTQYF. DNA for the CDR3: TGTGCCAGCAGCCGTCGGACAGTCTTGGGGACCCAGTACTTC.

J is TRBJ2-2 and V is TRBV18, with TRBD1 as a possible D gene (5 bases). Between the trimmed V and J ends, which lost 3 bases and 1 base, there was a span of 9 bases. Germline V gives CDR1 KGHSH, CDR2 LQKENI. There are 15 residues in the CDR3. The chain's CDR3 is CASSPNGQNTGELFF. The CDR3 nucleotides are TGTGCCAGCTCACCTAACGGACAGAACACCGGGGAGCTGTTTTTT.

The J gene is TRBJ2-1, the V gene TRBV11-1; D might be TRBD2 (5 bases). Germline lookup yields CDR1 SGHAT and CDR2 FQDESV (reference sequence). Between the trimmed V and J ends, which lost 5 bases and 0 bases, there was a span of 20 bases. The CDR3 covers 18 residues. DNA of the CDR3: TGTGCCAGCAGCACGGAAAGGAGGTTGACCTACTCCTACAATGAGCAGTTCTTC. This encodes CASSTERRLTYSYNEQFF.

The table lists this clonotype with many counts. The chain carries TRBV5-1 and TRBJ1-5; no firm D call. Per germline, CDR1 SGHRS and CDR2 YFSETQ. The length of the CDR3 is 15 residues. Trimming removed 0 bases from V and 1 base from J, with 8 bases in between. CDR3 loop: CASSLGYSSNQPQHF. The CDR3 DNA reads as TGCGCCAGCAGCTTGGGATACAGCAGCAATCAGCCCCAGCATTTT.

This clonotype occurred many times. This chain connects TRBV27 to TRBJ2-2; 9 bases map to TRBD1. CDR3 length: 15 amino acids. Germline values: CDR1 MNHEY, CDR2 SMNVEV (reference sequence). J gave up 6 bases and V 6 bases, and 8 bases lay outside the gene matches. CDR3 amino acids: CASSRDRVTPGELFF. Here the CDR3 DNA reads TGTGCCAGCAGCCGGGACAGGGTCACTCCCGGGGAGCTGTTTTTT.

This clonotype was seen at least ten times. The chain joins TRBV9 to TRBJ2-1; 10 nucleotides line up with TRBD1. Trimming cost V 4 bases and J 8 bases; bases outside gene matches: 15. The CDR3 is 17 amino acids. The germline gives CDR1 SGDLS, CDR2 YYNGEE. CDR3 region: CASSPSSRTGGLDEQFF. CDR3 bases: TGTGCCAGCAGCCCGTCGTCTAGGACAGGGGGTCTGGATGAGCAGTTCTTC.

Many counts were recorded for this clonotype. The gene calls are TRBV10-3 and TRBJ1-2; 7 nucleotides line up with TRBD1. V shed 2 bases, J shed 4 bases, and the junction held 10 bases outside the gene matches. CDR3 length equals 16 residues. Germline-derived CDR1 and CDR2 are ENHRY and SYGVKD. The CDR3 nucleotides read TGTGCCATCAGTGAGCCGAGACAGGGTTGGGCCTATGGCTACACCTTC. Amino acids: CAISEPRQGWAYGYTF.